What follows describes a single TCR beta chain. Its antigen is not known. This sample is part of a study of cytomegalovirus exposure and HLA in healthy donors. Whole-study context: Falling in the Caucasian-associated ancestry cluster were about 80% of under 450 genotyped donors. Whole-study results and caveats: Highly shared variants forming one cluster were likely a sequencing artifact. A list of approximately 150 TCR beta chains associated with cytomegalovirus was given.

When sampled, the donors appeared nominally healthy, though they likely had unrecorded immune exposures. Germline CDR1 reads SGHRS; CDR2 reads YFSETQ. The length of the CDR3 is 16 residues. The trim removed 4 bases at V and 2 bases at J, leaving 7 bases unmatched. Primers: 60 Vbeta forward and 13 Jbeta reverse. Using immunoSEQ multiplex PCR, the repertoire was profiled, and TCRdb retains in-frame clones only, with some absent. The record lists approximately 96,000 clones, of which the ten most abundant hold around 5%. The source is a girl aged 10 to 17 in good health and CMV-seropositive. The specimen sequenced was PBMCs. The chain combines TRBV5-1 with TRBJ2-7, with 12 bases aligning to TRBD1. CDR3: CASSIGTGGLAYEQYF. DNA for the CDR3: TGCGCCAGCAGCATCGGGACAGGGGGCCTTGCCTACGAGCAGTACTTC.